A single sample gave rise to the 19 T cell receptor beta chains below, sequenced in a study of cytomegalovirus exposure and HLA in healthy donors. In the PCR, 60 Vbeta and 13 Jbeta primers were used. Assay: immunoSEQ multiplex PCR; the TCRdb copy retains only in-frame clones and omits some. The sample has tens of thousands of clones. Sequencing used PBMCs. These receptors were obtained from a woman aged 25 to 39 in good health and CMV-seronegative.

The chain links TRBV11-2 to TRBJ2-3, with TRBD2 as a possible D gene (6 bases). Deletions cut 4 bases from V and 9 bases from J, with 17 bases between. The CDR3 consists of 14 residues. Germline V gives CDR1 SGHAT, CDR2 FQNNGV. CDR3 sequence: CASSSSLAGGTQYF. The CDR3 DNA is TGTGCCAGCAGCTCCTCTCTAGCCGGAGGGACGCAGTATTTT.

CDR3 amino acids: CASSPATGVNYGYTF. In nucleotides, the CDR3 is TGTGCCAGCAGCCCAGCGACGGGAGTAAACTATGGCTACACCTTC. The chain is built from TRBV6-5 and TRBJ1-2; no firm D call. V dropped 6 bases and J dropped 2 bases, with 16 bases sitting between them. This CDR3 comprises 15 residues. Per the germline V gene, CDR1 is MNHEY and CDR2 is SVGAGI.

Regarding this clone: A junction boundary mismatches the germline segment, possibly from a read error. DNA of the CDR3: TGTGCTAGCAGCTTGGGGACAGGGGGTGACAATGAGCAGTTCTTC. Its translation is CASSLGTGGDNEQFF. The rearrangement links TRBV7-7 to TRBJ2-1; 11 bases align to TRBD1. This CDR3 region has 15 residues. Germline CDR1 and CDR2: SSHAT and FNYEAQ (reference sequence).

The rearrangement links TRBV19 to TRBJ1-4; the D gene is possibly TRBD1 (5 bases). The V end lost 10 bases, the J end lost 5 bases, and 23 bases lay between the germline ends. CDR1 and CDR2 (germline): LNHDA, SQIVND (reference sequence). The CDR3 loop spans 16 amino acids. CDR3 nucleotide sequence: TGTGCCAACCGACGAACAGGAGGGGACGAAAATGAAAAACTGTTTTTT. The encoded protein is CANRRTGGDENEKLFF.

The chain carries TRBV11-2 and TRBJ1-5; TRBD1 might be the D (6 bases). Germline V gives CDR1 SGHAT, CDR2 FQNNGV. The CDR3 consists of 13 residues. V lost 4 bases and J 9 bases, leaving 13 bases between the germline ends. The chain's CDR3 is CASSSRGAGPQHF. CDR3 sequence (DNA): TGTGCCAGCAGCTCCAGGGGTGCAGGGCCCCAGCATTTT. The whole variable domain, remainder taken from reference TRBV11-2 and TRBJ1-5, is EAGVAQSPRYKIIEKRQSVAFWCNPISGHATLYWYQQILGQGPKLLIQFQNNGVVDDSQLPKDRFSAERLKGVDSTLKIQPAKLEDSAVYLCASSSRGAGPQHFGDGTRLSIL.

The CDR3 here is CASSSTGPNQPQHF. CDR3 coding DNA: TGTGCCAGTAGTAGTACAGGGCCCAATCAGCCCCAGCATTTT. The rearrangement links TRBV19 to TRBJ1-5; D may be TRBD1 (6 bases). The CDR3 spans 14 residues. V was shortened by 4 bases and J by 3 bases, with 10 bases between the two germline ends. CDR1 is LNHDA and CDR2 is SQIVND in the germline V gene (reference sequence). Filled out from reference TRBV19 and TRBJ1-5, the complete variable domain reads DGGITQSPKYLFRKEGQNVTLSCEQNLNHDAMYWYRQDPGQGLRLIYYSQIVNDFQKGDIAEGYSVSREKKESFPLTVTSAQKNPTAFYLCASSSTGPNQPQHFGDGTRLSIL.

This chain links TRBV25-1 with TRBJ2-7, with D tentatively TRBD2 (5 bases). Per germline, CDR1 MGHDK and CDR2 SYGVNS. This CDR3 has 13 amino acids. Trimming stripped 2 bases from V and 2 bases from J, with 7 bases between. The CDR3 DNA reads TGTGCCAGCAGTGAAGTGGAGGCCTACGAGCAGTACTTC. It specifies CASSEVEAYEQYF.

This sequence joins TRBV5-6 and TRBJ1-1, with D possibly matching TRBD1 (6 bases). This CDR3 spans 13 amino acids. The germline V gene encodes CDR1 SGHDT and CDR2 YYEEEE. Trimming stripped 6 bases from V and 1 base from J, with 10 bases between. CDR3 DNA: TGTGCCAGCACCCAGACAGGGAACACTGAAGCTTTCTTT. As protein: CASTQTGNTEAFF.

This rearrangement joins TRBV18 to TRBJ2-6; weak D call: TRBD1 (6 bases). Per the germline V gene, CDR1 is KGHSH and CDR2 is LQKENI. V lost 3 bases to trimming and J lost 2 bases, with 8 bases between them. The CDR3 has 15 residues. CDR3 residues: CASSPNRAGANVLTF. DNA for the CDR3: TGTGCCAGCTCACCTAACAGGGCTGGGGCCAACGTCCTGACTTTC.

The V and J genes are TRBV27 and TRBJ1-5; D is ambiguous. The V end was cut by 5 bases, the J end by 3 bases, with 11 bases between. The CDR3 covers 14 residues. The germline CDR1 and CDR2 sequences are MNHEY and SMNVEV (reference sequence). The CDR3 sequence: CASSPGVLNQPQHF. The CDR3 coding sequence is TGTGCCAGCAGTCCCGGGGTCCTCAATCAGCCCCAGCATTTT.

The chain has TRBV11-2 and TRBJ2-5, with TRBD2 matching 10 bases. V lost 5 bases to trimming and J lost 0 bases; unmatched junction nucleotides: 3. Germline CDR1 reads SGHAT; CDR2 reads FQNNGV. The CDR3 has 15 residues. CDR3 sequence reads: CASSRTSGYQETQYF. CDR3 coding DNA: TGTGCCAGCAGCCGGACTAGCGGTTACCAAGAGACCCAGTACTTC.

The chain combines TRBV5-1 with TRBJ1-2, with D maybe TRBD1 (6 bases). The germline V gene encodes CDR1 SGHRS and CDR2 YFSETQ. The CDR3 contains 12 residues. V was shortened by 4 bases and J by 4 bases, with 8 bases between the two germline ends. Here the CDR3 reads CASSEDSYGYTF. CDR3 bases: TGCGCCAGCAGCGAGGACAGCTATGGCTACACCTTC.

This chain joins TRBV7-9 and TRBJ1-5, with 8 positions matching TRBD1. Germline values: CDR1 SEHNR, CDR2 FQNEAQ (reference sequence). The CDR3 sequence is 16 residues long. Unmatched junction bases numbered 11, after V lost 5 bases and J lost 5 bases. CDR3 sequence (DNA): TGTGCCAGCAGCCTAGGACAGGGATCGTTGGATCAGCCCCAGCATTTT. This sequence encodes CASSLGQGSLDQPQHF.

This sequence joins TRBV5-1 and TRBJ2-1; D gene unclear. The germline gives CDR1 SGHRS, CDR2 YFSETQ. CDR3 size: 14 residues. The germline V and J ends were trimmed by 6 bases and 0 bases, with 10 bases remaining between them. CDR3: CASTRRSSYNEQFF. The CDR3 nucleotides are TGCGCCAGCACCCGACGGAGCTCCTACAATGAGCAGTTCTTC.

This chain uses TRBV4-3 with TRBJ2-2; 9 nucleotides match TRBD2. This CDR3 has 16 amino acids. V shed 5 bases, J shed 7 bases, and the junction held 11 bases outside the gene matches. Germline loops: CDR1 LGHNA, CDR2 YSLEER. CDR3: CASSSSGGPSGGELFF. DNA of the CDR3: TGCGCCAGCAGCAGTAGCGGGGGCCCTTCGGGCGGGGAGCTGTTTTTT.

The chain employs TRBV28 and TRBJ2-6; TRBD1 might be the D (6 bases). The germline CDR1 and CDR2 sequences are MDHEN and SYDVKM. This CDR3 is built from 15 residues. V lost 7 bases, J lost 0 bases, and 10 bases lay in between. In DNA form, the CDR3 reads TGTGCCAGCATTCAGGGGTTCTCTGGGGCCAACGTCCTGACTTTC. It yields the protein CASIQGFSGANVLTF.

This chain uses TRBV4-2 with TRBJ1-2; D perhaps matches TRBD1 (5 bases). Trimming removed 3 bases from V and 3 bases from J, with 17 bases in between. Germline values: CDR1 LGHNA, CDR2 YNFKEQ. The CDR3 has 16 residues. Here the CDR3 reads CASSQGEPGYDYGYTF. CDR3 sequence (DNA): TGTGCCAGCAGCCAGGGCGAGCCAGGGTACGACTATGGCTACACCTTC.

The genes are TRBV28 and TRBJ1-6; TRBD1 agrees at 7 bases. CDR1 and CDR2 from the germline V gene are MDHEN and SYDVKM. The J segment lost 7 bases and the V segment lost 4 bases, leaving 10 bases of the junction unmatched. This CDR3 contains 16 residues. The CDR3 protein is CASSSTGEPLNSPLHF. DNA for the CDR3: TGTGCCAGCAGTTCAACAGGGGAACCTCTAAATTCACCCCTCCACTTT.

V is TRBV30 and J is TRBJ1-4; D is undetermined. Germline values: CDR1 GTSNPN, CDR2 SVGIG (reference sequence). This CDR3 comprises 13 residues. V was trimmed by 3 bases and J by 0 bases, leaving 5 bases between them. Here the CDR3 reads CAWRRATNEKLFF. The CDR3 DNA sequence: TGTGCCTGGAGGAGAGCAACTAATGAAAAACTGTTTTTT.